This TCR beta chain was sequenced during a study of blood T cell repertoires in COVID-19. About the study: COVID-19 samples collected from the United States, Italy and Spain covered acute and convalescent phases.

TCRdb keeps only in-frame clones here, not all; method: immunoSEQ multiplex PCR. The sample shows around 300,000 clones, roughly 89% of them seen only once. The CDR3 is made up of 14 amino acids. V shed 3 bases and J shed 5 bases, with 11 bases lying between them. The germline V gene encodes CDR1 MDHEN and CDR2 SYDVKM. In this sample, this clone turned up a few times. Participants spanned ages roughly 18 to 95 years and resided in over 20 US areas. For recovered donors of Cohort 3, there were two negative PCRs, clearance, or symptom resolution. What was sequenced was PBMCs or T cells enriched from blood (not recorded which). The TCR was taken from a woman younger than 45 who had recovered from COVID-19. The chain recombines TRBV28 with TRBJ1-5, with D maybe TRBD1 (5 bases). The CDR3 reads CASSFTGRYQPQHF. CDR3 coding DNA: TGTGCCAGCAGTTTTACAGGTAGATATCAGCCCCAGCATTTT.